Here is one TCR beta chain with its context. Its antigen is currently unknown. This sample is drawn from a study of T cells expressing NK-cell markers. Whole-study context: With respect to HCMV, most of the eight sequenced donors were seropositive, and one was seronegative.

Production of TCR beta cDNA relied on 5'RACE template switching with UMIs. With the 5' RACE reads reprocessed, TCRdb shows one record per CDR3 protein and no DNA. Its table lists roughly 180,000 distinct CDR3 sequences. The CDR3 has 12 residues. Germline CDR1 is KGHDR and CDR2 is SFDVKD. Findings of the study overall: In several donors, dominant clonotypes made up 28.3-60.1% of CD3+CD56-NKG2C+ cells. Expanded clones of NKG2C+ T cells had an unclear HCMV specificity.

The TCR was taken from a woman between 18 and 70 years old in good health. The chain uses TRBV24-1 and TRBJ1-1. The specimen was blood T cells: a sorted CD56 or NKG2C T cell subset, CD4+ or CD8+ T cells, or bulk PBMC T cells (not recorded which). The CDR3 sequence is CATSDGGLIAFF.